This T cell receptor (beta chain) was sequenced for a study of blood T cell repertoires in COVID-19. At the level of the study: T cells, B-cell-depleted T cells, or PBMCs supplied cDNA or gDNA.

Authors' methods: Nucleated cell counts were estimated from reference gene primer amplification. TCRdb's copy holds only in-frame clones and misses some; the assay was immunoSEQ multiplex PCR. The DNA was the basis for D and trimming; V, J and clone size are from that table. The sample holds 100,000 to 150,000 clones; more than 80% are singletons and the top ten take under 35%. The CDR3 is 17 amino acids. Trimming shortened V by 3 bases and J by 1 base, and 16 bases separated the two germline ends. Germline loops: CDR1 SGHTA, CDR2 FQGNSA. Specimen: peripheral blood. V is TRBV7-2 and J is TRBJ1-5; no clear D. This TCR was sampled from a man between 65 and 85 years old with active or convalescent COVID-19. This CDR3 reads CASSFSISETSNQPQHF. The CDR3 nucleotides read TGTGCCAGCAGCTTCAGCATCTCCGAGACAAGCAATCAGCCCCAGCATTTT.